One sample yielded the 5 T cell receptor beta chains listed below, sequenced in a study of T cells in localized non-small cell lung cancer. Produced via immunoSEQ multiplex PCR; TCRdb's table is partial and in-frame only. The top ten hold under 5% of the sample, which has 60,000 or so clones, around 81% seen once. The sequencing here drew on PBMCs, taken before any cancer treatment. All receptors derive from a man aged 35 to 69 with stage II lung adenocarcinoma.

The V gene is TRBV2, the J gene TRBJ1-1; no clear D. The germline V and J ends were trimmed by 7 bases and 1 base, with 10 bases remaining between them. Germline V gene lookup returns CDR1 SNHLY and CDR2 FYNNEI. The CDR3 is 13 amino acids. The CDR3 bases are TGTGCCAGCAACTACAAGGGGAACACTGAAGCTTTCTTT. Residues: CASNYKGNTEAFF.

The genes are TRBV30 and TRBJ1-1, with D unresolved. Deletions cut 0 bases from V and 11 bases from J, with 10 bases between. The germline CDR1 and CDR2 sequences are GTSNPN and SVGIG (reference sequence). CDR3 length: 11 residues. In nucleotides, the CDR3 is TGTGCCTGGAGTGTAAAAACGGAGGCTTTCTTT. This sequence encodes CAWSVKTEAFF. Full variable domain (outside the CDR3, taken from reference TRBV30 and TRBJ1-1): SQTIHQWPATLVQPVGSPLSLECTVEGTSNPNLYWYRQAAGRGLQLLFYSVGIGQISSEVPQNLSASRPQDRQFILSSKKLLLSDSGFYLCAWSVKTEAFFGQGTRLTVV.

V gene TRBV9 combines with J gene TRBJ2-1; possibly TRBD2 for D (5 bases). The V end was cut by 3 bases, the J end by 4 bases, with 11 bases between. The germline CDR1 and CDR2 sequences are SGDLS and YYNGEE. The CDR3 spans 14 residues. CDR3 nucleotide sequence: TGTGCCAGCAGCGCCCCCGGGGTGTACAATGAGCAGTTCTTC. It encodes CASSAPGVYNEQFF.

The chain recombines TRBV30 with TRBJ2-2; D uncertain. In germline, CDR1 is GTSNPN, CDR2 SVGIG (reference sequence). The CDR3 totals 16 residues. With 5 bases removed from V and 4 bases from J, the gap between germline ends came to 20 bases. Here the CDR3 reads CAWVSPGLRSTGELFF. The CDR3 coding sequence is TGTGCCTGGGTTTCTCCGGGCCTAAGAAGCACCGGGGAGCTGTTTTTT.

The chain uses TRBV5-1 and TRBJ2-3; 9 nucleotides match TRBD2. The germline V gene encodes CDR1 SGHRS and CDR2 YFSETQ. This CDR3 is built from 16 residues. V lost 4 bases and J lost 2; bases outside the gene matches: 8. This CDR3 reads CASSRRSSGTTDTQYF. CDR3 bases: TGCGCCAGCAGCCGTAGGTCTAGCGGGACCACAGATACGCAGTATTTT.